This TCR beta chain derives from a study of blood T cell repertoires in COVID-19. Turning to the study itself: COVID-19 samples, acute and convalescent, were from the United States, Italy and Spain. The cDNA or gDNA used as material had been derived from T cells, B-cell-depleted T cells, or PBMCs.

Produced via immunoSEQ multiplex PCR; TCRdb's table is partial and in-frame only. The sample contains about 190,000 clones, roughly 80% of which appear only once. Germline values: CDR1 SGHRS, CDR2 YFSETQ. This CDR3 spans 15 amino acids. The V and J ends lost 4 bases and 8 bases, in that order; junction bases with no gene match: 8. V gene TRBV5-1 combines with J gene TRBJ2-1; TRBD2 aligns across 11 bases. Material: peripheral blood. The origin of this receptor is a human donor in a cohort sampled during active COVID-19. The CDR3 DNA follows: TGCGCCAGCAGCCTAACTAGCGGGAGATCCTATGAGCAGTTCTTC. Its protein is CASSLTSGRSYEQFF.